Below, 13 T cell receptor beta chains from the same sample are listed, as sequenced in a study of blood T cell repertoires in COVID-19. The repertoire was sequenced with immunoSEQ multiplex PCR; TCRdb's copy has only in-frame clones and lacks some. The sample holds 95,000 to 150,000 clones, more than 65% seen once. Sequencing was performed on peripheral blood. All receptors derive from a human donor in a cohort sampled during active COVID-19.

The chain joins TRBV6-6 to TRBJ1-1; D possibly corresponds to TRBD1 (6 bases). CDR1 is MNHNY, CDR2 SVGAGI, per germline (reference sequence). Trimming removed 5 bases at V and 3 bases at J, with 10 bases between. This CDR3 has 13 residues. The CDR3 nucleotides read TGTGCCAGCAGTGTAGGACAGTACACTGAAGCTTTCTTT. This encodes CASSVGQYTEAFF.

The J gene is TRBJ2-3, the V gene TRBV7-9; 10 nucleotides agree with TRBD1. The trim removed 3 bases at V and 10 bases at J, leaving 16 bases unmatched. The CDR3 runs to 17 residues. From germline, CDR1 is SEHNR and CDR2 FQNEAQ (reference sequence). Written as DNA, the CDR3 is TGTGCCAGCAGCTTTATACCCACCGGGACAGGGGATGAGGCGCAGTATTTT. Residues: CASSFIPTGTGDEAQYF.

The chain couples TRBV18 to TRBJ2-5, with a tentative D call TRBD1 (5 bases). CDR1 is KGHSH, CDR2 LQKENI, per germline. The CDR3 runs to 14 residues. V was trimmed by 8 bases and J by 5 bases, leaving 18 bases between them. The CDR3 region has the DNA TGTGCCAGCGCGTATGTCAAGAAGGGGGAGACCCAGTACTTC. Its protein product is CASAYVKKGETQYF.

The rearrangement joins TRBV4-3 to TRBJ1-3, with 10 bases lining up with TRBD1. Per the germline V gene, CDR1 is LGHNA and CDR2 is YSLEER. The CDR3 has 14 residues. V gave up 4 bases and J gave up 6 bases; unmatched junction bases: 3. The CDR3 sequence: CASSPGTGVNTIYF. CDR3 bases: TGCGCCAGCAGCCCGGGGACAGGGGTAAACACCATATATTTT.

Written as DNA, the CDR3 is TGTGCCAGCAGTCCAGGGGCTGGGGCCAACGTCCTGACTTTC. It specifies CASSPGAGANVLTF. The V gene is TRBV2, the J gene TRBJ2-6; D might be TRBD1 (6 bases). CDR1 and CDR2 from the germline V gene are SNHLY and FYNNEI. The CDR3 covers 14 residues. V was trimmed by 5 bases and J by 2 bases, leaving 7 bases between them.

CDR3 in DNA: TGTGCCAGCAGTTTCTCTGGGGGCGATGGCTACACCTTC. It yields the protein CASSFSGGDGYTF. J is TRBJ1-2 and V is TRBV28, with D perhaps matching TRBD1 (6 bases). V was trimmed by 3 bases and J by 6 bases, leaving 11 bases between them. The germline gives CDR1 MDHEN, CDR2 SYDVKM. The CDR3 runs 13 residues.

The chain employs TRBV24-1 and TRBJ2-1, with 10 bases lining up with TRBD2. Trimming removed 4 bases from V and 4 bases from J; junction bases left unmatched: 6. Per germline, CDR1 KGHDR and CDR2 SFDVKD. The length of the CDR3 is 16 residues. DNA of the CDR3: TGTGCCACCAGTGACCGAAGCGGGGGGGAGTACAATGAGCAGTTCTTC. Its protein is CATSDRSGGEYNEQFF.

This clone was found a few times. The V call is TRBV3-1 (or the pseudogene TRBV3-2), the J call TRBJ1-2, with 8 bases identical to TRBD1. The CDR3 is made up of 12 amino acids. V lost 6 bases, J lost 9 bases, and 6 bases stayed unmatched. CDR1 is LGHDT, CDR2 YNNKEL, per germline (reference sequence). The CDR3 protein is CASRRTGQSYTF. CDR3 DNA: TGTGCCAGCAGACGGACAGGGCAGAGCTACACCTTC.

V usage is TRBV11-2 and J usage is TRBJ2-3; TRBD1 matches 8 bases. Trimming removed 5 bases from V and 6 bases from J; junction bases left unmatched: 10. In germline, CDR1 is SGHAT, CDR2 FQNNGV. CDR3 length: 15 residues. The CDR3 coding sequence is TGTGCCAGCAGCACGCCGGGACAGGTAGCGGATACGCAGTATTTT. Translation: CASSTPGQVADTQYF.

This rearrangement joins TRBV28 to TRBJ2-1; D is ambiguous. V was pared by 1 base and J by 0 bases, with 4 bases between. The CDR3 length is 14 residues. CDR1 and CDR2 (germline): MDHEN, SYDVKM. The CDR3 loop is CASSLYSSYNEQFF. In DNA, the CDR3 is TGTGCCAGCAGTTTATACAGCTCCTACAATGAGCAGTTCTTC. Looking up the rest from reference TRBV28 and TRBJ2-1 gives the full variable domain: DVKVTQSSRYLVKRTGEKVFLECVQDMDHENMFWYRQDPGLGLRLIYFSYDVKMKEKGDIPEGYSVSREKKERFSLILESASTNQTSMYLCASSLYSSYNEQFFGPGTRLTVL.

The chain recombines TRBV10-3 with TRBJ2-3, with 8 bases matching TRBD2. Trimming removed 3 bases from V and 3 bases from J; junction bases left unmatched: 5. The CDR3 covers 15 residues. CDR1 is ENHRY, CDR2 SYGVKD, per germline. This chain's CDR3 is CAISEAGEKTDTQYF. The DNA for the CDR3 is TGTGCCATCAGTGAAGCGGGGGAGAAGACAGATACGCAGTATTTT.

This rearrangement joins TRBV15 to TRBJ1-4; 9 bases are shared with TRBD1. Germline values: CDR1 LNHNV, CDR2 YYDKDF (reference sequence). The V gene end was trimmed by 0 bases and the J gene end by 8 bases; junction bases not matched to a gene: 7. This CDR3 region has 16 residues. This chain's CDR3 is CATSRDRGQGGEKLFF. The CDR3, as DNA: TGTGCCACCAGCAGAGATCGGGGACAGGGCGGAGAAAAACTGTTTTTT.

The chain joins TRBV3-1 (or the pseudogene TRBV3-2) to TRBJ1-2; the match to TRBD1 covers 7 bases. Germline V lookup: CDR1 LGHDT, CDR2 YNNKEL (reference sequence). The CDR3 length is 14 residues. Trimming cost V 0 bases and J 7 bases; bases outside gene matches: 5. The CDR3 sequence is CASSQEEGASGYTF. As DNA, the CDR3 is TGTGCCAGCAGCCAAGAGGAGGGGGCGAGTGGCTACACCTTC.